This T cell receptor (beta chain) was sequenced in a study of T-cell memory formation after mild COVID-19. Looking at the study overall: The study found TCR clusters largely donor specific. Findings of the study overall: Memory cells collected pre-infection included some clones that later responded, suggesting cross-reactive memory joined. Second-wave clones with a day 37 peak had unconfirmed SARS-CoV-2 specificity. Clones contracting across day 15 to 85 had a balanced CD4/CD8 profile; later expanding clones leaned CD4+.

Concerning this clonotype itself: Its target is unknown.

From germline, CDR1 is SGHNT and CDR2 YENEEA. V lost 7 bases, J lost 8 bases, and 14 bases lay in between. CDR3 length: 12 residues. TCRdb independently ran MiXCR on the 5' RACE reads; one entry per CDR3 protein. Among under 350,000 distinct CDR3 sequences listed, 15% to 20% were seen once. This chain uses TRBV11-3 with TRBJ1-1; D unresolved. The source material was PBMCs or a T cell subset sorted from them (not recorded which). The source is a man in his late teens or twenties who had mild COVID-19 (a few samples of this study predate the infection). Cell type and time point are not known. The CDR3 reads CASKSPGTEAFF. CDR3 DNA: TGTGCCAGCAAATCCCCGGGCACAGAAGCTTTCTTT.